This T cell receptor (beta chain) was recorded in a study of T cells after yellow fever vaccination. General observations from the study: Reappearance after the booster was observed for most primary-vaccination clones (around 96% CD4, about 86% CD8). Few clonotypes appeared in both CD4 and CD8 compartments.

This clonotype was seen a few times. The antigen is undetermined. Via MiXCR, TCRdb re-called the 5' RACE reads, giving one row per CDR3 protein. The sample shows about 340,000 distinct CDR3 sequences, 8.7% of them seen only once. Trimming cost V 5 bases and J 5 bases, with 13 bases left between them. The length of the CDR3 is 14 residues. CDR1 and CDR2 from the germline V gene are SGHTA and FQGNSA. J is TRBJ1-5 and V is TRBV7-2, with D hard to call. The clonotype was recovered from a man in his late teens or twenties who received the YFV17D yellow fever vaccine. Sample: PBMCs, taken on the day of the first yellow fever vaccination. CDR3 nucleotides: TGTGCCAGCAGCGACTACCCCCTTGATCAGCCCCAGCATTTT. Protein product: CASSDYPLDQPQHF.